The 20 T cell receptor beta chains given below trace back to one sample, sequenced in a study of patients and donors after allogeneic stem cell transplantation. TCRdb reanalysed the RT-PCR reads using MiXCR and keeps one entry per CDR3 protein. Altogether approximately 200,000 distinct CDR3 sequences are present, less than 50% being singletons, with the ten largest covering roughly 10%. The sequenced sample consisted of blood, either unsorted or a sorted T cell fraction (not recorded which). These receptors originate from a human donor who was either an allogeneic HSCT recipient or a stem cell or donor lymphocyte infusion donor (not recorded which). It is not recorded whose cells these are; they may come from a transplant donor.

The chain links TRBV6-6 to TRBJ1-1; TRBD1 matches 12 bases. CDR1 is MNHNY, CDR2 SVGAGI, per germline (reference sequence). V shed 4 bases and J 7 bases; nucleotides not matched to a gene: 10. This CDR3 has 16 amino acids. The DNA of the CDR3 is TGTGCCAGCAGTTCACCGGGACAGGGGGCGTCAGGTGAAGCTTTCTTT. It codes for CASSSPGQGASGEAFF.

This clonotype was counted a few times. The chain carries TRBV12-3 or TRBV12-4 and TRBJ2-3, with 9 nucleotides matching TRBD2. The ends lost 3 bases at V and 3 bases at J; junction bases unmatched: 4. The CDR3 spans 15 residues. Here the CDR3 reads CASSFGGGATDTQYF. The CDR3 DNA reads as TGTGCCAGCAGTTTCGGCGGGGGGGCGACAGATACGCAGTATTTT.

In its sample, this clonotype was seen a few times. The V call is TRBV3-1, the J call TRBJ1-6, with a possible D match to TRBD1 (5 bases). Between the trimmed V and J ends, which lost 0 bases and 10 bases, there was a span of 7 bases. This CDR3 region has 13 residues. Germline CDR1 reads LGHDT; CDR2 reads YNNKEL (reference sequence). CDR3 residues: CASSQDRGSPLHF. The CDR3 nucleotides read TGTGCCAGCAGCCAAGATAGGGGATCACCCCTCCACTTT.

This chain connects TRBV27 to TRBJ1-2, with a possible D match to TRBD1 (5 bases). V was cut by 6 bases and J by 3 bases, with 23 bases left in between. The CDR3 length is 17 residues. The germline gives CDR1 MNHEY, CDR2 SMNVEV (reference sequence). The CDR3 sequence: CASRNMDIGRPYYGYTF. The DNA for the CDR3 is TGTGCCAGCAGGAATATGGACATCGGTCGACCTTACTATGGCTACACCTTC.

The chain uses TRBV20-1 and TRBJ2-7; D is perhaps TRBD2 (6 bases). Looked up from germline, CDR1 is DFQATT and CDR2 is SNEGSKA (reference sequence). This CDR3 region has 12 residues. The V end lost 6 bases, the J end lost 3 bases, and 12 bases lay between the germline ends. The CDR3: CSAGTGIYEQYF. CDR3 coding DNA: TGCAGTGCCGGGACTGGAATCTACGAGCAGTACTTC.

This chain joins TRBV3-1 and TRBJ2-3; no firm D call. V was clipped by 0 bases and J by 0 bases, with 4 bases between them. This CDR3 spans 14 amino acids. Looked up from germline, CDR1 is LGHDT and CDR2 is YNNKEL (reference sequence). As DNA, the CDR3 is TGTGCCAGCAGCCAAGACGCCAGCACAGATACGCAGTATTTT. It is translated as CASSQDASTDTQYF.

CDR3 protein: CASSVAGYRGEAFF. The CDR3 DNA sequence: TGTGCCAGCAGCGTAGCTGGGTATCGGGGTGAAGCTTTCTTT. The genes are TRBV9 and TRBJ1-1, with no clear D. Trimming left V 0 bases short and J 7 bases short, with 13 bases between. The CDR3 extends over 14 amino acids. Germline V CDR1 and CDR2: SGDLS, YYNGEE.

This clonotype has only a few counts. The chain carries TRBV29-1 and TRBJ1-2; D is undetermined. The V gene's germline CDR1 is SQVTM and CDR2 ANQGSEA. V was clipped by 3 bases and J by 4 bases, with 9 bases between them. This CDR3 is 12 amino acids long. CDR3 loop: CSVDQSAYGYTF. In DNA form, the CDR3 reads TGCAGCGTTGACCAGTCAGCCTATGGCTACACCTTC.

The chain couples TRBV2 to TRBJ2-2; no definite D call. Between the trimmed V and J ends, which lost 6 bases and 0 bases, there was a span of 20 bases. Germline values: CDR1 SNHLY, CDR2 FYNNEI. The CDR3 extends over 18 amino acids. DNA of the CDR3: TGTGCCAGCAGGGAATCACTGAGGCTATACGCGAACACCGGGGAGCTGTTTTTT. It codes for CASRESLRLYANTGELFF.

This clonotype was seen more than once but under ten times. The chain joins TRBV20-1 to TRBJ1-2; possible D gene TRBD1, 5 bases. Germline V lookup: CDR1 DFQATT, CDR2 SNEGSKA (reference sequence). The CDR3 spans 14 residues. Trimming stripped 5 bases from V and 5 bases from J, with 18 bases between. Here the CDR3 reads CSARGSATEYGYTF. The CDR3 DNA reads TGCAGTGCTCGGGGGTCAGCTACTGAATATGGCTACACCTTC.

This clonotype was seen more than once but under ten times. The chain carries TRBV20-1 and TRBJ1-2; D not certain. Germline V lookup: CDR1 DFQATT, CDR2 SNEGSKA (reference sequence). The CDR3 contains 11 residues. Trimming pared 4 bases from V and 2 bases from J, leaving 5 bases between. CDR3 in amino acids: CSATWNYGYTF. DNA of the CDR3: TGCAGTGCTACCTGGAACTATGGCTACACCTTC.

This clonotype turned up a few times. The J gene is TRBJ2-3, the V gene TRBV20-1; D remains ambiguous. The ends were cut back, 5 bases at V and 7 bases at J, with 19 bases in the middle. Germline CDR1 and CDR2: DFQATT and SNEGSKA (reference sequence). This CDR3 has 14 amino acids. For the CDR3, the DNA is TGCAGTGCTTTGCGCGGCTCCTGGTACTATACGCAGTATTTT. Protein sequence: CSALRGSWYYTQYF.

The chain has TRBV4-1 and TRBJ2-2, with D perhaps matching TRBD1 (6 bases). From germline, CDR1 is MGHRA and CDR2 YSYEKL. This CDR3 spans 17 amino acids. Trimming shortened V by 1 base and J by 0 bases, and 12 bases separated the two germline ends. This CDR3 is CASSQVGTGSNTGELFF. As DNA, the CDR3 is TGCGCCAGCAGCCAAGTGGGAACAGGGTCGAACACCGGGGAGCTGTTTTTT.

The table lists this clonotype with a count of one. The CDR3 reads CAISDTGTGGNEQFF. Written as DNA, the CDR3 is TGTGCCATCAGTGATACCGGGACAGGGGGCAATGAGCAGTTCTTC. V gene TRBV10-3 combines with J gene TRBJ2-1, with 11 bases aligning to TRBD1. CDR1 is ENHRY, CDR2 SYGVKD, per germline. V trimming: 3 bases; J trimming: 6 bases; junction bases outside the gene matches: 4. This CDR3 has 15 residues.

The chain uses TRBV29-1 and TRBJ1-5, with TRBD1 matching 7 bases. Germline V CDR1 and CDR2: SQVTM, ANQGSEA. The junction had 8 bases not matched to a gene; V was cut back by 6 bases and J by 6 bases. The CDR3 contains 13 residues. CDR3 in DNA: TGCAGCGTGGTGACAGGGCTAGGTCAGCCCCAGCATTTT. It is translated as CSVVTGLGQPQHF.

J is TRBJ2-7 and V is TRBV29-1, with D possibly being TRBD1 (6 bases). The CDR3 runs 14 residues. Trimming left V 4 bases short and J 6 bases short, with 19 bases between. Germline V gene data show CDR1 as SQVTM and CDR2 as ANQGSEA. As DNA, the CDR3 is TGCAGCGTTGTACAGGGTCATATCAAGGGCGAGCAGTACTTC. Protein: CSVVQGHIKGEQYF.

The chain links TRBV29-1 to TRBJ1-4; weak D call: TRBD1 (5 bases). Germline V lookup: CDR1 SQVTM, CDR2 ANQGSEA. Trimming left V 3 bases short and J 7 bases short, with 18 bases between. CDR3 length equals 15 residues. The CDR3 DNA is TGCAGCGTTGAGAAAAGACAGTCCGGCGGTGAAAAACTGTTTTTT. Encoded protein: CSVEKRQSGGEKLFF.

In its sample, this clonotype was seen a few times. The chain combines TRBV12-3 or TRBV12-4 with TRBJ2-5; possible D gene TRBD2, 7 bases. The CDR3 is 14 residues long. The germline V and J ends were trimmed by 3 bases and 5 bases, with 13 bases remaining between them. The CDR3 protein is CASSLEGGDETQYF. DNA of the CDR3: TGTGCCAGCAGTTTGGAGGGGGGGGATGAGACCCAGTACTTC.

There are a few counts of this clonotype. The V gene is TRBV25-1, the J gene TRBJ2-2; weak D call: TRBD1 (5 bases). The germline V gene has CDR1 MGHDK and CDR2 SYGVNS. V was shortened by 3 bases and J by 3 bases, with 5 bases between the two germline ends. The CDR3 contains 13 residues. The CDR3 nucleotides read TGTGCCAGCAGTGAGGGGCACACCGGGGAGCTGTTTTTT. Its translation: CASSEGHTGELFF.

This clonotype was detected only a few times. V gene TRBV5-6 combines with J gene TRBJ1-5; D not resolved. Trimming removed 4 bases at V and 3 bases at J, with 5 bases between. Germline V gene lookup returns CDR1 SGHDT and CDR2 YYEEEE. The length of the CDR3 is 12 residues. The CDR3 here is CASSVDNQPQHF. The CDR3 coding sequence is TGTGCCAGCAGCGTCGACAATCAGCCCCAGCATTTT.